This T cell receptor beta chain was sequenced in a study of beta chain features in type 1 diabetes. Study outcomes and limitations: Type 1 diabetes patients had TCRB CDR3s that were shorter (moderately but significantly so) in all four CD4+ subsets.

With 9 bases removed from V and 2 bases from J, the gap between germline ends came to 10 bases. Germline CDR1 is LNHDA and CDR2 is SQIVND (reference sequence). This CDR3 has 12 amino acids. This clone was recorded a few times. The antigen remains unidentified. The authors reverse transcribed all of the isolated RNA, so sequencing captured expressed TCRB transcripts. Some clones are missing from TCRdb's copy, which holds only in-frame ones; the method was immunoSEQ multiplex PCR. The sample carries about 340,000 clones, 13% recorded once. V is TRBV19 and J is TRBJ1-2; TRBD1 is a possible D gene (5 bases). The sample comprised naive CD4+ T cells from blood. The source of this sequence is a woman aged 18-29 years with type 1 diabetes. In nucleotides, the CDR3 is TGTGCCAGCCACCAGGGCAACTATGGCTACACCTTC. This gives the protein CASHQGNYGYTF.